At least ten counts were recorded for the clone carrying this T cell receptor (beta chain). Antigen: not known. This record comes from a study of T-cell reconstitution after alpha-beta-depleted transplantation in children. Study results and limitations: Reported findings indicate that, about two months after transplant, alpha-beta T cells came from several hundred expanded clones, which were derived from non-depleted graft cells. After transplant, high TCRbeta diversity at day 60 in some patients arose from surviving recipient T cells and thymic progenitors. Newly produced T cells mostly provided counts and TCRbeta diversity after one year, as hyperexpanded clones declined.

Unique molecular identifiers were incorporated during preparation of the TCRbeta library. MiXCR was run by TCRdb on the PCR reads, yielding one entry per CDR3 protein. The table includes about 300,000 distinct CDR3 sequences, 6% to 10% detected once. There are 11 residues in the CDR3. V shed 2 bases and J shed 4 bases, with 2 bases lying between them. Germline V gene sequence: CDR1 SEHNR, CDR2 FQNEAQ (reference sequence). The rearrangement joins TRBV7-9 to TRBJ2-5; unclear D gene. The sample in question was peripheral blood, obtained 360 days after TCRalphabeta/CD19-depleted stem cell transplant. The clonotype originates from a female patient between 2 and 10 years old who had a stem cell transplant for Fanconi anemia, so the T cells may come from the graft donor. As DNA, the CDR3 is TGTGCCAGCAGCTTATCAGAGACCCAGTACTTC. This sequence encodes CASSLSETQYF.